These 22 T cell receptor beta chains were sequenced from one sample in a study of shared clonotypes between healthy human individuals. Assay: immunoSEQ multiplex PCR; the TCRdb copy retains only in-frame clones and omits some. The data contain 2.3 million or so clones, more than 85% of them singletons. The specimen sequenced was naive CD4+ T cells from PBMCs. The subset denotes: CD45RA+ positively selected. These receptors were collected from a man aged 18 to 35 in good health. Some clones in this sample may be carry-over from other donors' samples.

Regarding this clone: At the DNA level, this CDR3 is encoded by other sequences in the same sample as well. The V call is TRBV20-1, the J call TRBJ2-3; D is uncertain. Trimming cost V 5 bases and J 2 bases, with 5 bases left between them. CDR3 length: 11 amino acids. Germline CDR1 reads DFQATT; CDR2 reads SNEGSKA (reference sequence). The CDR3 nucleotides are TGCAGTGCTCCCTCCACAGATACGCAGTATTTT. This gives the protein CSAPSTDTQYF.

V is TRBV18 and J is TRBJ2-7; 9 positions agree with TRBD2. V gave up 3 bases and J gave up 0 bases; unmatched junction bases: 6. Germline V lookup: CDR1 KGHSH, CDR2 LQKENI. The CDR3 is 16 amino acids. As DNA, the CDR3 is TGTGCCAGCTCACCGGACTATAGCGGGAGCTCCTACGAGCAGTACTTC. Protein sequence: CASSPDYSGSSYEQYF.

This chain links TRBV12-5 with TRBJ2-3, with TRBD2 matching 8 bases. With V trimmed by 6 bases and J by 6 bases, 8 bases remained unmatched. Germline-derived CDR1 and CDR2 are LGHNT and FRNRAP. This CDR3 region has 14 residues. For the CDR3, the DNA is TGTGCTAGTGGCTCAACGGGAGGGTGGGATACGCAGTATTTT. This encodes CASGSTGGWDTQYF.

The chain carries TRBV18 and TRBJ2-7, with D tentatively TRBD2 (5 bases). This CDR3 region has 15 residues. The V end lost 8 bases, the J end lost 6 bases, and 23 bases lay between the germline ends. Germline V gene data show CDR1 as KGHSH and CDR2 as LQKENI. The CDR3 here is CASTVLPREGGEQYF. The DNA of the CDR3 is TGTGCCAGCACAGTACTGCCCCGGGAAGGTGGCGAGCAGTACTTC.

V usage is TRBV19 and J usage is TRBJ1-3, with 9 bases aligning to TRBD1. The CDR3 is 13 residues long. After removal of 9 bases from V and 5 bases from J, the junction contained 5 bases not matched to a gene. Germline lookup yields CDR1 LNHDA and CDR2 SQIVND (reference sequence). The CDR3 sequence is CASRGTGRNTIYF. In nucleotides, the CDR3 is TGTGCCAGCCGAGGGACAGGGAGAAACACCATATATTTT.

A note on this clone: Other DNA sequences in the sample encode the same CDR3. The CDR3 region has the DNA TGTGCCAGCAGTTACTCCCTAGCGGGGGCCCAAGAGACCCAGTACTTC. Encoded protein: CASSYSLAGAQETQYF. The V call is TRBV6-5, the J call TRBJ2-5; TRBD2 matches 10 bases. V was clipped by 0 bases and J by 1 base; unmatched bases: 2. The CDR3 totals 16 residues. Germline V lookup: CDR1 MNHEY, CDR2 SVGAGI.

This chain connects TRBV2 to TRBJ2-1; 12 nucleotides align to TRBD2. Germline values: CDR1 SNHLY, CDR2 FYNNEI. Trimming cost V 4 bases and J 9 bases; bases outside gene matches: 7. The CDR3 is made up of 15 amino acids. The CDR3 spells CASSGSSGRVGEQFF. The CDR3 nucleotides read TGTGCCAGCAGTGGGTCTAGCGGGAGGGTCGGTGAGCAGTTCTTC.

The rearrangement joins TRBV5-4 to TRBJ2-5; tentatively, D is TRBD2 (5 bases). The CDR3 length is 13 residues. Germline V gene lookup returns CDR1 SGHNT and CDR2 YYREEE (reference sequence). V gave up 2 bases and J gave up 1 base, with 6 bases separating them. The CDR3 here is CASSFAGQETQYF. The CDR3 bases are TGTGCCAGCAGCTTCGCGGGCCAAGAGACCCAGTACTTC.

The V call is TRBV5-1, the J call TRBJ2-7, with a weak D call TRBD2 (5 bases). The CDR3 spans 14 residues. V was shortened by 7 bases and J by 5 bases, with 19 bases between the two germline ends. Germline V gene data show CDR1 as SGHRS and CDR2 as YFSETQ. DNA of the CDR3: TGCGCCAGCGCCGCCACGGGTAGCGAAAACGAGCAGTACTTC. Protein sequence: CASAATGSENEQYF.

Only one count was recorded for this clone. The genes are TRBV7-9 and TRBJ2-4; D remains ambiguous. V lost 2 bases, J lost 4 bases, and 6 bases lay in between. The CDR3 has 13 residues. The germline V gene has CDR1 SEHNR and CDR2 FQNEAQ (reference sequence). In nucleotides, the CDR3 is TGTGCCAGCAGCTTATCACAGAAAAACATTCAGTACTTC. Translating gives CASSLSQKNIQYF. Filled out from reference TRBV7-9 and TRBJ2-4, the complete variable domain reads DTGVSQNPRHKITKRGQNVTFRCDPISEHNRLYWYRQTLGQGPEFLTYFQNEAQLEKSRLLSDRFSAERPKGSFSTLEIQRTEQGDSAMYLCASSLSQKNIQYFGAGTRLSVL.

The chain employs TRBV27 and TRBJ2-7; 7 bases match TRBD2. Germline CDR1 MNHEY, CDR2 SMNVEV (reference sequence). The CDR3 has 14 amino acids. V dropped 6 bases and J dropped 6; count of bases not matched to a gene: 11. DNA of the CDR3: TGTGCCAGCAGCCGGGGGAGGGTTAGCGGCGAGCAGTACTTC. This encodes CASSRGRVSGEQYF.

The chain links TRBV19 to TRBJ1-1; 7 bases line up with TRBD1. Trimming removed 3 bases from V and 6 bases from J; junction bases left unmatched: 7. Germline V gene data show CDR1 as LNHDA and CDR2 as SQIVND (reference sequence). CDR3 length: 14 residues. The CDR3 nucleotides are TGTGCCAGTAGTATCCCCTATACAGGGGCTGAAGCTTTCTTT. Protein product: CASSIPYTGAEAFF.

This chain joins TRBV7-9 and TRBJ1-1; D unclear. Germline CDR1 and CDR2: SEHNR and FQNEAQ (reference sequence). V was clipped by 2 bases and J by 5 bases, with 9 bases between them. The CDR3 length is 13 residues. The CDR3 sequence is CASSLTRGTEAFF. The CDR3 nucleotides are TGTGCCAGCAGCTTAACGAGAGGGACTGAAGCTTTCTTT.

This clone was recorded only once. This rearrangement joins TRBV7-3 to TRBJ2-2; maybe TRBD2 (6 bases). V lost 0 bases to trimming and J lost 3 bases, with 11 bases between them. The CDR3 sequence is 16 residues long. Germline V gene data show CDR1 as SGHTA and CDR2 as FQGTGA. The CDR3 loop is CASSLTGGPDTGELFF. Written as DNA, the CDR3 is TGTGCCAGCAGCTTAACCGGAGGGCCGGACACCGGGGAGCTGTTTTTT.

The chain combines TRBV19 with TRBJ1-2, with TRBD1 matching 8 bases. CDR1 LNHDA and CDR2 SQIVND come from the germline V gene (reference sequence). The length of the CDR3 is 15 residues. Trimming took 9 bases from V and 4 from J; bases not matched to a gene: 13. For the CDR3, the DNA is TGTGCCAGCCGGAACCAGGGACAGGAGGCCTATGGCTACACCTTC. Translation: CASRNQGQEAYGYTF. Drawing the rest from reference TRBV19 and TRBJ1-2, the complete variable domain is DGGITQSPKYLFRKEGQNVTLSCEQNLNHDAMYWYRQDPGQGLRLIYYSQIVNDFQKGDIAEGYSVSREKKESFPLTVTSAQKNPTAFYLCASRNQGQEAYGYTFGSGTRLTVV.

The chain carries TRBV19 and TRBJ2-2; 7 bases match TRBD2. The V gene's germline CDR1 is LNHDA and CDR2 SQIVND (reference sequence). The CDR3 totals 14 residues. V lost 9 bases to trimming and J lost 4 bases; unmatched junction nucleotides: 8. This chain's CDR3 is CASSGTTGTGELFF. The CDR3 nucleotides are TGTGCCAGCTCCGGGACTACGGGCACCGGGGAGCTGTTTTTT.

The chain has TRBV7-3 and TRBJ2-5; TRBD2 agrees at 11 bases. Germline values: CDR1 SGHTA, CDR2 FQGTGA. CDR3 length: 15 amino acids. V trimming: 4 bases; J trimming: 5 bases; junction bases outside the gene matches: 6. The CDR3 bases are TGTGCCAGCAGCTCACTAGCGGGAGTTGGGGAGACCCAGTACTTC. Translated, it gives CASSSLAGVGETQYF.

This clone has just one count. The chain joins TRBV2 to TRBJ2-7, with 8 nucleotides matching TRBD1. This CDR3 comprises 17 residues. V was clipped by 6 bases and J by 0 bases; unmatched bases: 13. CDR1 is SNHLY and CDR2 is FYNNEI in the germline V gene. CDR3 nucleotide sequence: TGTGCCAGCAGAGAGGACAGGGCCCCTAGGCTCTCCTACGAGCAGTACTTC. This gives the protein CASREDRAPRLSYEQYF.

The CDR3 spells CASSALAGRSTDTQYF. In DNA, the CDR3 is TGTGCCAGCAGCGCACTAGCGGGAAGAAGCACAGATACGCAGTATTTT. V gene TRBV9 combines with J gene TRBJ2-3; 10 bases align to TRBD2. Losses at the gene ends were 3 bases for V and 0 bases for J; bases not matched to a gene: 4. CDR3 size: 16 residues. Germline CDR1 SGDLS, CDR2 YYNGEE.

V and J are TRBV18 and TRBJ2-1; 12 bases map to TRBD2. Germline lookup yields CDR1 KGHSH and CDR2 LQKENI. V lost 3 bases to trimming and J lost 7 bases; unmatched junction nucleotides: 7. The CDR3 runs 16 residues. CDR3 protein: CASSPRLAGEVNEQFF. CDR3 nucleotides: TGTGCCAGCTCACCGCGACTAGCGGGAGAAGTTAATGAGCAGTTCTTC.

The CDR3 here is CASKADRVREKLFF. The CDR3, as DNA: TGTGCCAGCAAAGCAGACAGGGTCCGGGAAAAACTGTTTTTT. The chain links TRBV6-5 to TRBJ1-4; TRBD1 matches at 7 bases. This CDR3 region has 14 residues. Germline lookup yields CDR1 MNHEY and CDR2 SVGAGI. J gave up 8 bases and V 7 bases, and 10 bases lay outside the gene matches.

The chain joins TRBV18 to TRBJ2-5, with TRBD1 identical over 7 bases. The CDR3 runs 14 residues. V shed 6 bases, J shed 5 bases, and the junction held 9 bases outside the gene matches. Germline assignment: CDR1 KGHSH and CDR2 LQKENI. CDR3 residues: CASSSIQGLETQYF. The CDR3 DNA reads as TGTGCCAGCTCGTCTATACAGGGGCTGGAGACCCAGTACTTC.